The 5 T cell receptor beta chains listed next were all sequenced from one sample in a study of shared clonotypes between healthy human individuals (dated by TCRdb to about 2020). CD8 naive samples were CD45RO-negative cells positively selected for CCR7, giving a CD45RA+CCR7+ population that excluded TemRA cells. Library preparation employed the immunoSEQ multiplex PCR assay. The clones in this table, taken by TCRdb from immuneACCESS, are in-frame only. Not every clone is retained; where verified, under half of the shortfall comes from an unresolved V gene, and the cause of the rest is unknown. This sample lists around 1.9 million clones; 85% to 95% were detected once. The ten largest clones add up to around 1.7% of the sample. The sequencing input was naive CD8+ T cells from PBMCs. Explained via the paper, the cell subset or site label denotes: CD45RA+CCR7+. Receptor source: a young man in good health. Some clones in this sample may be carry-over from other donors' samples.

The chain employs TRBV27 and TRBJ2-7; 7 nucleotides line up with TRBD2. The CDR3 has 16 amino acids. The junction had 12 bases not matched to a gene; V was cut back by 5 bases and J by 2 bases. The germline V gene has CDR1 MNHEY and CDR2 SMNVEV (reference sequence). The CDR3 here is CASSELIRGVTYEQYF. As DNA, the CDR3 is TGTGCCAGCAGTGAATTAATTCGGGGGGTTACCTACGAGCAGTACTTC.

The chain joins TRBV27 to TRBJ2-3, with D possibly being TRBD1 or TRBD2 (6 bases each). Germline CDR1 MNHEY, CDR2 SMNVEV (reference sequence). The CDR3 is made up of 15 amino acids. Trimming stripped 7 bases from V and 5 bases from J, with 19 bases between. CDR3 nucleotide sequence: TGTGCCAGCACCCTAGGGGGGAACCGCGGAGATACGCAGTATTTT. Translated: CASTLGGNRGDTQYF.

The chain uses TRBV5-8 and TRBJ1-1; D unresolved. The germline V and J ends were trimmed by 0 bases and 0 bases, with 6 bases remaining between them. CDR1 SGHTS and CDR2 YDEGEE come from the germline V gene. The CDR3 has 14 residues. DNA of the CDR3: TGTGCCAGCAGCTTGGTGGCCCTGAACACTGAAGCTTTCTTT. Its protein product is CASSLVALNTEAFF.

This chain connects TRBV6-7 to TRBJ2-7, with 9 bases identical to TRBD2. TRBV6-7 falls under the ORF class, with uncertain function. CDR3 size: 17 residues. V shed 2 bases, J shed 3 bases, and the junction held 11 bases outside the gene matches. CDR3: CASSYPADLREGYEQYF. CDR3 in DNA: TGTGCCAGCAGTTACCCCGCCGACTTGCGGGAGGGCTACGAGCAGTACTTC.

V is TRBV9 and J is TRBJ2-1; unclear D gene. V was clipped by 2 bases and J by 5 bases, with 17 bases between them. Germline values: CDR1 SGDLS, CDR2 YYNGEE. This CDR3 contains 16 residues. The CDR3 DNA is TGTGCCAGCAGCGTCCCAGCAGTGGCCTCGAACAATGAGCAGTTCTTC. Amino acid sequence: CASSVPAVASNNEQFF.